The sample holds a few counts of the clone carrying this TCR beta chain. These data are taken from a study of blood T cell repertoires in COVID-19. Study-level background: From the United States, Italy and Spain came samples of acute and convalescent COVID-19. Nucleic acid was either cDNA or gDNA, and it came from T cells, B-cell-depleted T cells, or PBMCs.

In the study's own analysis: Using reference gene primer amplification, nucleated cell counts were estimated. Libraries were prepared by immunoSEQ multiplex PCR; TCRdb keeps only in-frame clonotypes and omits some of them. Clone size and V and J calls were adopted from that table, with D and trimming inferred from the DNA. The sample has about 120,000 clones, approximately 87% seen once. Germline V lookup: CDR1 LGHDT, CDR2 YNNKEL (reference sequence). After removal of 1 base from V and 3 bases from J, the junction contained 9 bases not matched to a gene. The CDR3 loop spans 18 amino acids. V gene TRBV3-1 (or the pseudogene TRBV3-2) combines with J gene TRBJ2-3; 11 bases agree with TRBD2. This sequence was found in a man aged 55 to 70 with acute or convalescent COVID-19. The sample taken for sequencing was peripheral blood. The CDR3 protein is CASSQVPVTSGRTDTQYF. The CDR3 DNA reads as TGTGCCAGCAGCCAAGTTCCCGTTACTAGCGGGAGAACAGATACGCAGTATTTT.